These 24 T cell receptor beta chains originate from one sample sequenced in a study of T cell responses to AZD1222 COVID-19 vaccine. The table came from immunoSEQ multiplex PCR; TCRdb's copy has only in-frame clones and leaves some out. There are 99,000 or so clones in the sample; about 81% occur only once, and around 5.1% lies in the top ten. Sample: peripheral blood, taken on day 0 of AZD1222 vaccination. These receptors were taken from an adult in good health.

This rearrangement joins TRBV2 to TRBJ2-7; D gene ambiguous. This CDR3 has 15 amino acids. Looked up from germline, CDR1 is SNHLY and CDR2 is FYNNEI. V was pared by 3 bases and J by 0 bases, with 12 bases between. In DNA, the CDR3 is TGTGCCAGCAGTGATAGGCAGTTCGGCTCCTACGAGCAGTACTTC. Translating it yields CASSDRQFGSYEQYF.

The genes are TRBV16 and TRBJ2-7; D unresolved. With 1 base removed from V and 0 bases from J, the gap between germline ends came to 7 bases. CDR3 length: 14 amino acids. Germline loops: CDR1 KGHSY, CDR2 FQNENV. For the CDR3, the DNA is TGTGCCAGCAGCCAATTCGAAAGCTCCTACGAGCAGTACTTC. Its protein is CASSQFESSYEQYF.

The rearrangement uses TRBV23-1 and TRBJ2-7; D is undetermined. TRBV23-1 is an ORF for which the function is uncertain. The CDR3 contains 11 residues. V lost 11 bases and J lost 3, with 11 bases in between. Here the CDR3 reads CAVGLHYEQYF. CDR3 in DNA: TGCGCCGTAGGTCTCCACTACGAGCAGTACTTC.

This rearrangement joins TRBV15 to TRBJ2-3; D unclear. V dropped 3 bases and J dropped 9 bases, with 7 bases sitting between them. The CDR3 length is 11 residues. The V gene's germline CDR1 is LNHNV and CDR2 YYDKDF (reference sequence). The CDR3 spells CATSSGITQYF. CDR3 bases: TGTGCCACCAGCAGCGGCATAACGCAGTATTTT. The full variable domain, rest sourced from reference TRBV15 and TRBJ2-3, is DAMVIQNPRYQVTQFGKPVTLSCSQTLNHNVMYWYQQKSSQAPKLLFHYYDKDFNNEADTPDNFQSRRPNTSFCFLDIRSPGLGDTAMYLCATSSGITQYFGPGTRLTVL.

The count of this clone is one. This sequence joins TRBV29-1 and TRBJ1-2; D call uncertain. Germline CDR1 is SQVTM and CDR2 is ANQGSEA. Trimming shortened V by 4 bases and J by 2 bases, and 5 bases separated the two germline ends. This CDR3 is built from 11 residues. The CDR3 DNA is TGCAGCGTTGGGGAAAACTATGGCTACACCTTC. It translates to CSVGENYGYTF. The full variable domain, rest sourced from reference TRBV29-1 and TRBJ1-2, is SAVISQKPSRDICQRGTSLTIQCQVDSQVTMMFWYRQQPGQSLTLIATANQGSEATYESGFVIDKFPISRPNLTFSTLTVSNMSPEDSSIYLCSVGENYGYTFGSGTRLTVV.

There are a few counts of this clone. This CDR3 is CASSYGIYGYTF. The DNA of the CDR3 is TGTGCCAGCAGTTACGGGATTTATGGCTACACCTTC. The gene calls are TRBV6-2 or TRBV6-3 and TRBJ1-2; D remains unclear. Germline loops: CDR1 MNHEY, CDR2 SVGEGT. CDR3 length: 12 residues. The germline V and J ends were trimmed by 2 bases and 5 bases, with 6 bases remaining between them.

The genes are TRBV18 and TRBJ1-3; tentative D call: TRBD1 (5 bases). V was trimmed by 5 bases and J by 0 bases, leaving 11 bases between them. The CDR3 totals 15 residues. CDR1 and CDR2 from the germline V gene are KGHSH and LQKENI. The chain's CDR3 is CASSAGPSSGNTIYF. CDR3 bases: TGTGCCAGCTCAGCGGGACCCTCCTCTGGAAACACCATATATTTT.

J is TRBJ1-5 and V is TRBV11-2; D unresolved. The CDR3 is 15 amino acids. The germline V and J ends were trimmed by 0 bases and 0 bases, with 6 bases remaining between them. Looked up from germline, CDR1 is SGHAT and CDR2 is FQNNGV. The DNA of the CDR3 is TGTGCCAGCAGCTTAGAGGGTTATAGCAATCAGCCCCAGCATTTT. The encoded protein is CASSLEGYSNQPQHF.

The chain links TRBV9 to TRBJ1-1; tentatively, D is TRBD1 (5 bases). V lost 0 bases, J lost 9 bases, and 12 bases lay in between. The CDR3 runs 13 residues. Per germline, CDR1 SGDLS and CDR2 YYNGEE. CDR3 sequence reads: CASSVARQGQAFF. Here the CDR3 DNA reads TGTGCCAGCAGCGTAGCTAGGCAGGGCCAAGCTTTCTTT.

In nucleotides, the CDR3 is TGCAGCGCGACCCGGGACAGGGTCGGAAACACCATATATTTT. It yields the protein CSATRDRVGNTIYF. The chain couples TRBV29-1 to TRBJ1-3; TRBD1 agrees at 9 bases. CDR1 SQVTM and CDR2 ANQGSEA come from the germline V gene. The CDR3 spans 14 residues. Trimming cost V 7 bases and J 4 bases; bases outside gene matches: 8.

The V and J genes are TRBV3-1 (or the pseudogene TRBV3-2) and TRBJ1-2, with TRBD1 as a possible D gene (6 bases). The CDR3 has 16 residues. V lost 3 bases to trimming and J lost 4 bases, with 18 bases between them. Germline V lookup: CDR1 LGHDT, CDR2 YNNKEL (reference sequence). CDR3 sequence (DNA): TGTGCCAGCAGCCAGGAAGGGCAGGGGACGAGCTATGGCTACACCTTC. It encodes CASSQEGQGTSYGYTF.

The chain couples TRBV6-5 to TRBJ1-1; tentative D call: TRBD1 (5 bases). This CDR3 is built from 13 residues. Looked up from germline, CDR1 is MNHEY and CDR2 is SVGAGI. Trimming removed 6 bases from V and 4 bases from J, with 12 bases in between. The CDR3 region has the DNA TGTGCCAGCAGGCAGGGTTTAGTCACTGAAGCTTTCTTT. Translated, it gives CASRQGLVTEAFF.

The chain carries TRBV10-2 and TRBJ1-6; 7 nucleotides align to TRBD1. Trimming took 7 bases from V and 7 from J; bases not matched to a gene: 10. CDR1 and CDR2 from the germline V gene are WSHSY and SAAADI. The CDR3 totals 15 residues. In nucleotides, the CDR3 is TGCGCCAGCAAGGTTGACAGGGCGGAGAATTCACCCCTCCACTTT. Amino acids: CASKVDRAENSPLHF.

The CDR3 sequence is CASSLYQGSYEQYF. CDR3 bases: TGTGCCAGCAGCTTATACCAGGGGAGCTACGAGCAGTACTTC. This rearrangement joins TRBV5-6 to TRBJ2-7; D may be TRBD1 (6 bases). The germline gives CDR1 SGHDT, CDR2 YYEEEE. V was trimmed by 2 bases and J by 3 bases, leaving 12 bases between them. There are 14 residues in the CDR3.

The chain couples TRBV7-9 to TRBJ1-3; possibly TRBD1 for D (5 bases). V was pared by 4 bases and J by 3 bases, with 19 bases between. The CDR3 totals 17 residues. CDR1 SEHNR and CDR2 FQNEAQ come from the germline V gene (reference sequence). The CDR3 loop reads CASSSQRDPGFGNTIYF. The CDR3 DNA follows: TGTGCCAGCAGCTCCCAGAGAGACCCAGGGTTTGGAAACACCATATATTTT.

The V gene is TRBV5-4, the J gene TRBJ1-6; D perhaps matches TRBD1 (6 bases). This CDR3 region has 20 residues. V was cut by 3 bases and J by 0 bases, with 22 bases left in between. The germline CDR1 and CDR2 sequences are SGHNT and YYREEE (reference sequence). The CDR3 reads CASSSQIGRGFGSYNSPLHF. CDR3 nucleotide sequence: TGTGCCAGCAGCTCCCAAATTGGCAGGGGTTTCGGCTCCTATAATTCACCCCTCCACTTT.

The V call is TRBV30, the J call TRBJ2-3, with 8 positions matching TRBD2. The J segment lost 7 bases and the V segment lost 3 bases, leaving 6 bases of the junction unmatched. Germline-derived CDR1 and CDR2 are GTSNPN and SVGIG (reference sequence). The length of the CDR3 is 13 residues. Written as DNA, the CDR3 is TGTGCCTGGAGCCCCGGGGGGGCAAATACGCAGTATTTT. Translating it yields CAWSPGGANTQYF.

The chain recombines TRBV6-2 or TRBV6-3 with TRBJ2-1, with 10 bases matching TRBD2. CDR1 is MNHEY, CDR2 SVGEGT, per germline. V shed 2 bases, J shed 9 bases, and the junction held 1 base outside the gene matches. CDR3 length equals 13 residues. The CDR3 DNA sequence: TGTGCCAGCAGTTACGTAGCGGGGGGTGAGCAGTTCTTC. This translates into CASSYVAGGEQFF.

V and J are TRBV19 and TRBJ2-1; 10 positions agree with TRBD2. Germline trimming cut 3 bases from V and 5 bases from J; bases unmatched to any gene: 4. The germline gives CDR1 LNHDA, CDR2 SQIVND (reference sequence). The CDR3 extends over 15 amino acids. This CDR3 reads CASSMMSGGDNEQFF. CDR3 sequence (DNA): TGTGCCAGTAGTATGATGAGCGGGGGGGACAATGAGCAGTTCTTC.

CDR3 nucleotide sequence: TGTGCCAGCAGCTTAGAAACTGAAGCTTTCTTT. It specifies CASSLETEAFF. V is TRBV11-1 and J is TRBJ1-1; D is unclear. Trimming took 1 base from V and 5 from J, leaving 2 bases between them. From germline, CDR1 is SGHAT and CDR2 FQDESV (reference sequence). This CDR3 contains 11 residues.

This clone was recorded a few times. The chain carries TRBV5-5 and TRBJ1-2; D unresolved. Looked up from germline, CDR1 is SGHKS and CDR2 is YYEKEE (reference sequence). This CDR3 is built from 15 residues. Trimming pared 2 bases from V and 4 bases from J, leaving 15 bases between. The CDR3 DNA follows: TGTGCCAGCAGCTTAGGAGTTGGACGGGGCTATGGCTACACCTTC. Translated: CASSLGVGRGYGYTF.

The genes are TRBV7-9 and TRBJ2-3, with no clear D. Per germline, CDR1 SEHNR and CDR2 FQNEAQ (reference sequence). This CDR3 has 13 amino acids. V was trimmed by 11 bases and J by 3 bases, leaving 15 bases between them. DNA of the CDR3: TGTGCCCGATCGCGCCTACCTACAGATACGCAGTATTTT. Translating gives CARSRLPTDTQYF.

The V call is TRBV7-2, the J call TRBJ1-2; 8 nucleotides align to TRBD1. Germline CDR1 SGHTA, CDR2 FQGNSA. Germline trimming cut 5 bases from V and 7 bases from J; bases unmatched to any gene: 12. This CDR3 has 15 amino acids. CDR3 sequence reads: CASSAMDRVQSGYTF. DNA of the CDR3: TGTGCCAGCAGCGCCATGGACAGGGTTCAATCTGGCTACACCTTC. Full variable domain (missing parts from reference TRBV7-2 and TRBJ1-2): GAGVSQSPSNKVTEKGKDVELRCDPISGHTALYWYRQSLGQGLEFLIYFQGNSAPDKSGLPSDRFSAERTGGSVSTLTIQRTQQEDSAVYLCASSAMDRVQSGYTFGSGTRLTVV.

J is TRBJ2-3 and V is TRBV4-1, with 9 bases that match TRBD2. Trimming took 1 base from V and 4 from J; bases not matched to a gene: 12. The CDR3 runs to 18 residues. Germline lookup yields CDR1 MGHRA and CDR2 YSYEKL. The CDR3 DNA reads as TGCGCCAGCAGCCAAGTCCCCAGACTGGCGGGGGGGGCAGATACGCAGTATTTT. Residues: CASSQVPRLAGGADTQYF.